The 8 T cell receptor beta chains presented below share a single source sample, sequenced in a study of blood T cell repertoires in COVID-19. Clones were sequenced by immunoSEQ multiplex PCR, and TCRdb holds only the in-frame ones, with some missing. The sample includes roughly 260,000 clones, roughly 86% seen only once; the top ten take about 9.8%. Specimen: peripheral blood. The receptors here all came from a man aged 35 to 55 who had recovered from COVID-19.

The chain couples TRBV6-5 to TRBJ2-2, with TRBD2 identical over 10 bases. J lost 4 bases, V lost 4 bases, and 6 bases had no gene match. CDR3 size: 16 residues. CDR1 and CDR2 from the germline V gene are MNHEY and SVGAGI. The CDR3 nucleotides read TGTGCCAGCAGTTTCCTTAGCGGGAGGCCCACCGGGGAGCTGTTTTTT. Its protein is CASSFLSGRPTGELFF.

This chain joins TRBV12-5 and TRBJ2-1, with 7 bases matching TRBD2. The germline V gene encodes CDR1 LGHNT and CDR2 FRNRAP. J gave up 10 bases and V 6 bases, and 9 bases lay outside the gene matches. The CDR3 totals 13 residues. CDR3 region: CASGPGPGREQFF. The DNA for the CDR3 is TGTGCTAGTGGCCCGGGACCCGGGAGGGAGCAGTTCTTC.

CDR3 nucleotides: TGTGCCAGCAGCCCCATGAGGACTAGCGGGGCTAGCACAGATACGCAGTATTTT. Encoded protein: CASSPMRTSGASTDTQYF. V and J are TRBV7-3 and TRBJ2-3; 12 bases fit TRBD2. This CDR3 contains 18 residues. Looked up from germline, CDR1 is SGHTA and CDR2 is FQGTGA. With V trimmed by 5 bases and J by 0 bases, 9 bases remained unmatched.

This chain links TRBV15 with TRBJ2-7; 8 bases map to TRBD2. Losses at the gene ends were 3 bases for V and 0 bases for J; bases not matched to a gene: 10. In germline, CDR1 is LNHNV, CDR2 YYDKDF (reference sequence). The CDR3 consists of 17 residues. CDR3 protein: CATSSPLAGSLSYEQYF. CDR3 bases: TGTGCCACCAGCAGTCCTTTAGCGGGGTCACTCTCCTACGAGCAGTACTTC.

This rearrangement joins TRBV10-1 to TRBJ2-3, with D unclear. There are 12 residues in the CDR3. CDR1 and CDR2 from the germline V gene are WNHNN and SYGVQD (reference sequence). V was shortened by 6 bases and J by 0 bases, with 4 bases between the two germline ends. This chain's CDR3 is CASSRSTDTQYF. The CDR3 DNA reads TGCGCCAGCAGCAGGAGCACAGATACGCAGTATTTT.

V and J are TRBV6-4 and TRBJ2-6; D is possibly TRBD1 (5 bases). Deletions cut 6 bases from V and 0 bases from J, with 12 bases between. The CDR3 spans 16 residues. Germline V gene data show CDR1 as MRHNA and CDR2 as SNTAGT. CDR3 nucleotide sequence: TGTGCCAGCAGCCTACAGGCGCACTCTGGGGCCAACGTCCTGACTTTC. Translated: CASSLQAHSGANVLTF.

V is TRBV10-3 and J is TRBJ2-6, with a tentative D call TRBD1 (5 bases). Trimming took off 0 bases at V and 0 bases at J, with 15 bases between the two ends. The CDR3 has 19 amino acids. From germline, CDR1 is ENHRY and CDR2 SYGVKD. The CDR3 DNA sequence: TGTGCCATCAGTGAGTCCCCCTCTCCGACAGCCTCTGGGGCCAACGTCCTGACTTTC. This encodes CAISESPSPTASGANVLTF.

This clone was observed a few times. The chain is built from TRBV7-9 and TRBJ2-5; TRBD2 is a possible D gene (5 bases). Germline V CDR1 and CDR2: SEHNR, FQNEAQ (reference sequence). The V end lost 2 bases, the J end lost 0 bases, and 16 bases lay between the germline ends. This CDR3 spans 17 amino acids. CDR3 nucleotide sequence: TGTGCCAGCAGCTTAAAAGGGCTAGCACGCAACCAAGAGACCCAGTACTTC. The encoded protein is CASSLKGLARNQETQYF. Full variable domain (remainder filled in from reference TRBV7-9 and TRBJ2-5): DTGVSQNPRHKITKRGQNVTFRCDPISEHNRLYWYRQTLGQGPEFLTYFQNEAQLEKSRLLSDRFSAERPKGSFSTLEIQRTEQGDSAMYLCASSLKGLARNQETQYFGPGTRLLVL.